This passage covers 8 T cell receptor beta chains from one sample sequenced in a study of T cells in women clearing cervical HPV infection. The protocol was immunoSEQ multiplex PCR, while the TCRdb copy is restricted to in-frame clones and leaves out a portion. The specimen's table records fewer than 40,000 clones. Input material: blood buffy coat. The receptors originated from a woman aged 18 to 69 with a cervical HPV16 infection that either progressed to CIN3+ or cleared (not recorded which).

With respect to this clone: The read gets to within 3 residues of the CDR3 end, and the germline J gene fills in the rest. This chain uses TRBV6-2 or TRBV6-3 with TRBJ2-5; D is ambiguous. This CDR3 contains 14 residues. CDR1 and CDR2 (germline): MNHEY, SVGEGT. Trimming took off 0 bases at V and 2 bases at J, with 7 bases between the two ends. This CDR3 is CASSYSRLQETQYF. CDR3 DNA (partial): TGTGCCAGCAGTTACTCGAGACTGCAAGAGACC.

Comment on this clone: The read halts 3 residues ahead of the CDR3 end, with the missing end drawn from the germline J gene. V usage is TRBV2 and J usage is TRBJ1-5, with D tentatively TRBD1 (6 bases). V lost 6 bases and J lost 6, with 15 bases in between. This CDR3 contains 14 residues. The germline gives CDR1 SNHLY, CDR2 FYNNEI. CDR3 protein: CASSVPGQFQPQHF. The sequenced part of the CDR3 DNA is TGTGCCAGCAGCGTTCCCGGACAGTTTCAGCCC. Drawing the rest from reference TRBV2 and TRBJ1-5, the complete variable domain is EPEVTQTPSHQVTQMGQEVILRCVPISNHLYFYWYRQILGQKVEFLVSFYNNEISEKSEIFDDQFSVERPDGSNFTLKIRSTKLEDSAMYFCASSVPGQFQPQHFGDGTRLSIL.

Regarding this clone: The CDR3 goes on 3 residues after the read ends, and that part is filled in from the germline J gene. The chain carries TRBV5-1 and TRBJ2-7; 7 bases are a match to TRBD1. The V and J ends lost 4 bases and 5 bases, in that order; junction bases with no gene match: 9. The CDR3 spans 14 residues. Germline values: CDR1 SGHRS, CDR2 YFSETQ. CDR3 bases read: TGCGCCAGCAGCGCCGGGACAGAAGGGGACGAG. It specifies CASSAGTEGDE. The CDR3, in full, reads CASSAGTEGDEQYF.

Notes on this clone: The read stops 3 residues short of the end of the CDR3; the missing end is completed from the germline J gene. This sequence joins TRBV10-1 and TRBJ1-1; D is ambiguous. CDR1 and CDR2 from the germline V gene are WNHNN and SYGVQD (reference sequence). The CDR3 is made up of 17 amino acids. Trimming left V 0 bases short and J 4 bases short, with 18 bases between. The chain's CDR3 is CASSESIQRGKGTEAFF. Incomplete CDR3 DNA: TGCGCCAGCAGTGAGTCGATTCAACGGGGTAAGGGCACTGAA.

For this clone: The CDR3 is cut off 3 residues early in the read; its end comes from the germline J gene. This sequence joins TRBV20-1 and TRBJ2-3; 11 nucleotides align to TRBD2. CDR1 and CDR2 from the germline V gene are DFQATT and SNEGSKA (reference sequence). CDR3 length: 15 residues. The V segment lost 3 bases and the J segment 6 bases; nucleotides outside the gene matches: 8. CDR3 in amino acids: CSARPTSGGADTQYF. The DNA read from the CDR3 is TGCAGTGCTAGGCCTACTAGCGGGGGTGCCGATACG.

CDR3 residues: CSAVQGAGETQYF. Incomplete CDR3 DNA: TGCAGTGCTGTACAGGGGGCAGGAGAGACC. The chain recombines TRBV20-1 with TRBJ2-5; 9 nucleotides agree with TRBD1. The read gets to within 3 residues of the CDR3 end, and the germline J gene fills in the rest. J lost 4 bases, V lost 5 bases, and 5 bases had no gene match. The CDR3 consists of 13 residues. Germline V gene lookup returns CDR1 DFQATT and CDR2 SNEGSKA (reference sequence).

As regards this clone: The DNA ends 3 residues before the CDR3 does, and the rest of the CDR3 is filled in from the germline J gene. V is TRBV6-4 and J is TRBJ2-2; the match to TRBD1 covers 7 bases. This CDR3 is built from 17 residues. Trimming at V came to 2 bases and at J to 0 bases, leaving 6 bases not matched to a gene. The germline CDR1 and CDR2 sequences are MRHNA and SNTAGT. Here the CDR3 reads CASSDPIGTANTGELFF. The CDR3 DNA, read in part, is TGTGCCAGCAGTGACCCGATAGGGACAGCGAACACCGGGGAG.

For this clone: Coverage ceases 3 residues before the CDR3 finishes, and the germline J gene fills in the end. J is TRBJ2-2 and V is TRBV18; tentatively, D is TRBD1 (6 bases). Germline values: CDR1 KGHSH, CDR2 LQKENI. Trimming cost V 3 bases and J 3 bases, with 17 bases left between them. The CDR3 is 17 amino acids. The DNA read from the CDR3 is TGTGCCAGCTCACCGCGTACCCAGGGGCCGGACACCGGGGAG. Translation: CASSPRTQGPDTGE. From start to end, the CDR3 is CASSPRTQGPDTGELFF.